The 10 T cell receptor beta chains presented below share a single source sample, sequenced in a study of blood T cell repertoires in COVID-19. TCRdb's table, derived via immunoSEQ multiplex PCR, lists solely in-frame clones and lacks some. This sample has 250,000 to 300,000 clones, with roughly 86% found just once. The sample taken for sequencing was peripheral blood. Receptor source: a woman between 55 and 75 years old with COVID-19, enrolled during active disease.

The gene calls are TRBV28 and TRBJ1-2; D perhaps matches TRBD1 (5 bases). Deletions cut 5 bases from V and 4 bases from J, with 14 bases between. The CDR3 length is 14 residues. Germline-derived CDR1 and CDR2 are MDHEN and SYDVKM. The CDR3 here is CASSPRGEAYGYTF. For the CDR3, the DNA is TGTGCCAGCAGTCCCCGGGGGGAGGCCTATGGCTACACCTTC.

The rearrangement uses TRBV24-1 and TRBJ2-5, with D possibly being TRBD2 (6 bases). Trimming left V 1 base short and J 2 bases short, with 10 bases between. Germline values: CDR1 KGHDR, CDR2 SFDVKD. The CDR3 has 15 residues. The CDR3, as DNA: TGTGCCACCAGTGATTTAGCGGGCTTTCAAGAGACCCAGTACTTC. Translation gives CATSDLAGFQETQYF.

The V call is TRBV5-1, the J call TRBJ2-1; D is ambiguous. This CDR3 region has 13 residues. Germline values: CDR1 SGHRS, CDR2 YFSETQ. The V gene lost 5 bases and the J gene lost 5 bases, with 11 bases spanning the gap. This CDR3 reads CASRPTTNNEQFF. The CDR3 DNA follows: TGCGCCAGCAGGCCGACAACCAACAATGAGCAGTTCTTC.

This rearrangement joins TRBV11-2 to TRBJ2-1, with TRBD2 as a possible D gene (6 bases). The CDR3 has 14 amino acids. V was pared by 3 bases and J by 6 bases, with 12 bases between. The germline CDR1 and CDR2 sequences are SGHAT and FQNNGV. The CDR3 nucleotides are TGTGCCAGCAGCTTTAATCTCGGGGGCAATGAGCAGTTCTTC. It translates to CASSFNLGGNEQFF.

V and J are TRBV6-5 and TRBJ2-4; no clear D gene. Germline V gene lookup returns CDR1 MNHEY and CDR2 SVGAGI. The CDR3 has 13 residues. Deletions cut 6 bases from V and 5 bases from J, with 11 bases between. The CDR3 coding sequence is TGTGCCAGCAGGCCCCAGGTGGAAAACATTCAGTACTTC. Amino acids: CASRPQVENIQYF.

V and J are TRBV28 and TRBJ2-3; TRBD2 aligns across 9 bases. Unmatched junction bases numbered 13, after V lost 6 bases and J lost 6 bases. Per the germline V gene, CDR1 is MDHEN and CDR2 is SYDVKM. The CDR3 has 16 residues. CDR3 protein: CASSDVGGRASDTQYF. The CDR3 nucleotides read TGTGCCAGCAGCGACGTGGGCGGGAGGGCGAGTGATACGCAGTATTTT.

V gene TRBV27 combines with J gene TRBJ2-3; perhaps TRBD1 as D (6 bases). The CDR3 runs to 14 residues. The V gene's germline CDR1 is MNHEY and CDR2 SMNVEV (reference sequence). Trimming removed 5 bases from V and 4 bases from J, with 13 bases in between. This chain's CDR3 is CASSPGQFSDTQYF. The CDR3 DNA reads as TGTGCCAGCAGTCCAGGACAGTTTTCAGATACGCAGTATTTT.

Only one count was recorded for this clone. The rearrangement joins TRBV29-1 to TRBJ1-4, with TRBD1 as a possible D gene (6 bases). The CDR3 totals 16 residues. V lost 6 bases and J 13 bases, leaving 30 bases between the germline ends. CDR1 and CDR2 (germline): SQVTM, ANQGSEA. DNA of the CDR3: TGCAGCGTCCGGGCCCCAGAGACAGGCTTTATTTCAAGACTGTTTTTT. It codes for CSVRAPETGFISRLFF.

V and J are TRBV28 and TRBJ1-6; 7 nucleotides agree with TRBD1. CDR3 length: 16 residues. CDR1 and CDR2 from the germline V gene are MDHEN and SYDVKM. After removal of 5 bases from V and 9 bases from J, the junction contained 13 bases not matched to a gene. The CDR3 DNA is TGTGCCAGCAGTCTCCCATTTACAGGGGCGTCTTCACCCCTCCACTTT. It is translated as CASSLPFTGASSPLHF. The entire variable domain, with the rest obtained from reference TRBV28 and TRBJ1-6, is as follows: DVKVTQSSRYLVKRTGEKVFLECVQDMDHENMFWYRQDPGLGLRLIYFSYDVKMKEKGDIPEGYSVSREKKERFSLILESASTNQTSMYLCASSLPFTGASSPLHFGNGTRLTVT.

The CDR3 sequence: CASRGYLMNTEAFF. CDR3 bases: TGTGCCAGCCGGGGATACCTAATGAACACTGAAGCTTTCTTT. The V gene is TRBV19, the J gene TRBJ1-1; no firm D call. The V end lost 9 bases, the J end lost 0 bases, and 14 bases lay between the germline ends. The CDR3 has 14 residues. Germline V gene lookup returns CDR1 LNHDA and CDR2 SQIVND (reference sequence).